This TCR beta chain was profiled in a study of long-term antiretroviral therapy in people with HIV. This CDR3 is 13 amino acids long. Germline V gene data show CDR1 as ENHRY and CDR2 as SYGVKD. The trim removed 8 bases at V and 8 bases at J, leaving 6 bases unmatched. Sequencing relied on immunoSEQ assay v3.0, run at survey level. The table came from immunoSEQ multiplex PCR; TCRdb's copy has only in-frame clones and leaves some out. The profile shows about 21,000 clones, approximately 80% of them singletons. The starting material was unsorted PBMCs, obtained 1.9 years after starting antiretroviral therapy. The genes are TRBV10-3 and TRBJ2-2; 9 bases are a match to TRBD1. This clonotype was sampled from a woman aged 45-60 years with HIV. CDR3 amino acids: CAIGGQGGGELFF. The CDR3 nucleotides are TGTGCCATCGGGGGACAGGGAGGTGGGGAGCTGTTTTTT.